The rows below give T cell receptor beta chains drawn from one sample of a study of cytomegalovirus exposure and HLA in healthy donors. Sequenced by immunoSEQ multiplex PCR; TCRdb stores in-frame clones only, minus some. The sample includes 100,000 to 150,000 clones, roughly three quarters of them seen just once. The sequenced sample consisted of PBMCs. The receptors derive from a man aged 25 to 40 in good health and CMV-seropositive. The CDR3 runs from the conserved cysteine through the conserved F or W. Each record gives: D gene, clone size, V gene, J gene, CDR3 protein, CDR3 DNA. D genes are given only for firm matches. Clone size is given for some rows only: seen once, a few or many times, or a class if the clone is expanded.

TRBD1	NA	TRBV5-4	TRBJ2-5	CASGQGARETQYF	TGTGCCAGCGGACAGGGGGCGCGGGAGACCCAGTACTTC
NA	few	TRBV5-1	TRBJ2-1	CASSLVGNSYNEQFF	TGCGCCAGCAGCTTAGTCGGGAACTCCTACAATGAGCAGTTCTTC
NA	NA	TRBV19	TRBJ1-5	CASSIINGVPGHF	TGTGCCAGTAGTATAATTAACGGAGTCCCTGGGCATTTT
NA	NA	TRBV20-1	TRBJ1-5	CSASRDQPQHF	TGCAGTGCTAGCAGGGATCAGCCCCAGCATTTT
NA	NA	TRBV9	TRBJ2-2	CASSVPGTGSGELFF	TGTGCCAGCAGCGTACCGGGGACTGGTTCCGGGGAGCTGTTTTTT
NA	NA	TRBV9	TRBJ2-1	CASSVTPGEIGNEQFF	TGTGCCAGCAGCGTAACCCCAGGGGAGATTGGGAATGAGCAGTTCTTC
TRBD2	NA	TRBV7-2	TRBJ2-7	CASTLAGVAHEQYF	TGTGCCAGCACACTAGCGGGAGTTGCCCACGAGCAGTACTTC
TRBD1	once	TRBV4-3	TRBJ2-7	CASSQWDSYEQYF	TGCGCCAGCAGCCAGTGGGACAGCTACGAGCAGTACTTC
TRBD1	NA	TRBV5-3	TRBJ1-2	CALTGKGDGYTF	TGTGCCCTGACAGGGAAAGGGGATGGCTACACCTTC
TRBD2	NA	TRBV28	TRBJ2-1	CASSLEGGRGANEQFF	TGTGCCAGCAGTTTAGAGGGCGGGAGGGGGGCCAATGAGCAGTTCTTC
NA	NA	TRBV7-3	TRBJ2-1	CASSFSGSYNEQFF	TGTGCCAGCAGCTTTAGTGGCTCCTACAATGAGCAGTTCTTC
NA	NA	TRBV5-4	TRBJ2-7	CASSLSPGASYEQYF	TGTGCCAGCAGCTTGTCTCCGGGAGCTTCCTACGAGCAGTACTTC
TRBD1	NA	TRBV7-2	TRBJ1-1	CASSSGGRGMNTEAFF	TGTGCCAGCAGCTCAGGGGGACGGGGGATGAACACTGAAGCTTTCTTT
NA	few	TRBV28	TRBJ1-2	CASSLSGADYGYTF	TGTGCCAGCAGTTTATCTGGGGCTGACTATGGCTACACCTTC
TRBD1	NA	TRBV14	TRBJ2-7	CASSRKAGTEQAYEQYF	TGTGCCAGCAGCCGAAAAGCCGGGACAGAGCAAGCCTACGAGCAGTACTTC
NA	once	TRBV6-5	TRBJ2-1	CASSSRYNEQFF	TGTGCCAGCAGTTCTCGCTACAATGAGCAGTTCTTC
NA	NA	TRBV4-2	TRBJ1-1	CASSQGRGTEAFF	TGTGCCAGCAGCCAAGGTAGGGGCACTGAAGCTTTCTTT
TRBD2	NA	TRBV29-1	TRBJ2-7	CSVAPGTRGYEQYF	TGCAGCGTGGCCCCCGGGACTAGGGGCTACGAGCAGTACTTC
NA	few	TRBV7-9	TRBJ2-3	CASSQGPPGYTQYF	TGTGCCAGCAGCCAGGGCCCGCCTGGTTATACGCAGTATTTT
NA	NA	TRBV28	TRBJ1-1	CASSAPRAGLNTEAFF	TGTGCCAGCAGTGCGCCACGGGCAGGGCTAAACACTGAAGCTTTCTTT
NA	NA	TRBV11-3	TRBJ2-3	CASSLGLSTDTQYF	TGTGCCAGCAGCCTCGGACTCAGCACAGATACGCAGTATTTT
NA	NA	TRBV5-1	TRBJ1-2	CASSLNYGYTF	TGCGCCAGCAGCCTAAACTATGGCTACACCTTC
NA	NA	TRBV27	TRBJ2-4	CASSLGKGPGIQYF	TGTGCCAGCAGTTTGGGCAAGGGGCCTGGCATTCAGTACTTC
TRBD1	NA	TRBV19	TRBJ1-4	CASHSPGQANEKLFF	TGTGCCAGCCATTCTCCGGGACAGGCTAATGAAAAACTGTTTTTT
TRBD2	NA	TRBV28	TRBJ2-1	CASRPQRDTIYNEQFF	TGTGCCAGCAGACCGCAGCGGGATACTATTTACAATGAGCAGTTCTTC
TRBD1	NA	TRBV19	TRBJ1-5	CASSIVTGAFDQPQHF	TGTGCCAGTAGTATTGTGACAGGGGCCTTCGATCAGCCCCAGCATTTT
TRBD1	NA	TRBV7-3	TRBJ2-7	CASSAGTGGLNEQYF	TGTGCCAGCAGCGCGGGGACAGGAGGCCTAAACGAGCAGTACTTC
NA	NA	TRBV7-2	TRBJ2-2	CASSLLGQTGELFF	TGTGCCAGCAGCTTATTAGGACAAACCGGGGAGCTGTTTTTT
NA	few	TRBV28	TRBJ2-7	CASSTRDSYEQYF	TGTGCCAGCAGTACTCGGGACTCCTACGAGCAGTACTTC
TRBD2	NA	TRBV9	TRBJ2-4	CASSAGTTDIGNIQYF	TGTGCCAGCAGTGCCGGGACTACAGACATCGGAAACATTCAGTACTTC
TRBD1	NA	TRBV5-1	TRBJ1-2	CASSSQGANYGYTF	TGCGCCAGCAGCTCCCAGGGGGCTAACTATGGCTACACCTTC
NA	NA	TRBV5-6	TRBJ2-7	CASSLGGSNYEQYF	TGTGCCAGCAGCTTAGGCGGCTCTAACTACGAGCAGTACTTC
NA	few	TRBV19	TRBJ2-5	CASSNLQETQYF	TGTGCCAGTAGTAACCTACAAGAGACCCAGTACTTC
NA	NA	TRBV6-5	TRBJ2-7	CASSYSSGGLGEQYF	TGTGCCAGCAGTTACTCAAGCGGAGGTCTAGGCGAGCAGTACTTC
NA	NA	TRBV5-6	TRBJ2-3	CASSFNRGGWTDTQYF	TGTGCCAGCAGCTTTAACAGGGGAGGATGGACAGATACGCAGTATTTT
TRBD1	NA	TRBV9	TRBJ1-2	CASSPRTGGGNGYTF	TGTGCCAGCAGCCCCCGGACAGGGGGCGGGAATGGCTACACCTTC
TRBD2	once	TRBV10-3	TRBJ2-7	CAISEGAGGGYEQYF	TGTGCCATCAGTGAGGGGGCGGGAGGTGGGTACGAGCAGTACTTC
NA	NA	TRBV7-9	TRBJ1-2	CASSLPQINRYGYTF	TGTGCCAGCAGCTTACCACAGATTAATCGGTATGGCTACACCTTC
TRBD1	NA	TRBV27	TRBJ1-2	CASSPTMGQAYDYTF	TGTGCCAGCAGCCCTACTATGGGACAGGCGTATGACTACACCTTC
NA	NA	TRBV28	TRBJ1-5	CASTLTRGTQPQHF	TGTGCCAGCACCCTAACCCGGGGAACCCAGCCCCAGCATTTT
TRBD1	NA	TRBV7-2	TRBJ1-4	CASSAGGQGGEKLFF	TGTGCCAGCAGCGCCGGGGGACAGGGGGGGGAAAAACTGTTTTTT
TRBD1	NA	TRBV19	TRBJ1-2	CASLPTGTANYGYTF	TGTGCCAGCCTACCGACAGGGACGGCCAACTATGGCTACACCTTC
TRBD1	NA	TRBV18	TRBJ2-7	CASSPPNGTGFGSEQYF	TGTGCCAGCTCACCACCGAACGGGACAGGGTTCGGCAGCGAGCAGTACTTC
TRBD2	NA	TRBV7-9	TRBJ2-3	CASSRSGNTDTQYF	TGTGCCAGCAGCCGCAGCGGGAACACAGATACGCAGTATTTT
NA	NA	TRBV29-1	TRBJ2-7	CSGQTRHQGEQYF	TGCAGCGGCCAGACTCGACATCAGGGGGAGCAGTACTTC
TRBD2	medium-sized	TRBV7-9	TRBJ2-7	CASSLPTSGSSFGQYF	TGTGCCAGCAGCTTACCAACTAGCGGGAGTTCGTTCGGGCAGTACTTC
NA	NA	TRBV7-6	TRBJ2-5	CASSVSGAQYF	TGTGCCAGCAGCGTCTCGGGGGCCCAGTACTTC
TRBD2	NA	TRBV6-1	TRBJ2-1	CASSEGGGSFDEQFF	TGTGCCAGCAGTGAAGGGGGCGGGAGTTTCGATGAGCAGTTCTTC
TRBD1	NA	TRBV5-5	TRBJ2-3	CASSLQGARADTQYF	TGTGCCAGCAGCTTGCAGGGGGCGCGGGCAGATACGCAGTATTTT
NA	NA	TRBV15	TRBJ2-7	CATSREGLSEQYF	TGTGCCACCAGCAGAGAGGGCCTGAGCGAGCAGTACTTC
NA	NA	TRBV5-4	TRBJ2-4	CASSLGGPRAKNIQYF	TGTGCCAGCAGCTTGGGGGGCCCAAGGGCCAAAAACATTCAGTACTTC
TRBD2	NA	TRBV7-9	TRBJ2-1	CASSLLGGRGSYNEQFF	TGTGCCAGCAGCTTACTTGGAGGGAGGGGCTCCTACAATGAGCAGTTCTTC
NA	NA	TRBV4-2	TRBJ1-5	CASSQRGEGPQHF	TGTGCCAGCAGCCAAAGGGGTGAAGGGCCCCAGCATTTT
TRBD2	NA	TRBV30	TRBJ2-3	CAWSTSGATQYF	TGTGCCTGGAGCACTAGCGGGGCAACGCAGTATTTT
NA	NA	TRBV5-1	TRBJ2-7	CASSLGAHEQYF	TGCGCCAGCAGCTTGGGGGCCCACGAGCAGTACTTC
NA	NA	TRBV29-1	TRBJ2-5	CSVEEGGGGETQYF	TGCAGCGTTGAAGAGGGGGGAGGGGGGGAGACCCAGTACTTC
NA	NA	TRBV7-9	TRBJ1-1	CASFRESTEAFF	TGTGCCAGCTTTCGAGAGAGCACTGAAGCTTTCTTT
NA	NA	TRBV10-2	TRBJ2-2	CASSESAGASTGELFF	TGCGCCAGCAGTGAGTCGGCGGGGGCCTCCACCGGGGAGCTGTTTTTT
TRBD1	NA	TRBV7-2	TRBJ1-2	CASSLAVRHPGQGINYGYIF	TGTGCCAGCAGCTTAGCGGTCCGACATCCTGGACAGGGAATAAACTATGGCTACATCTTC
NA	few	TRBV4-1	TRBJ1-1	CASSQGYGRGSEAFF	TGCGCCAGCAGCCAAGGCTACGGGAGAGGCAGTGAAGCTTTCTTT